This TCR beta chain was captured by sequencing in a study of T cells in Graves' hyperthyroidism and ophthalmopathy (dated by TCRdb to the late 2010s). With regard to the full study: Peripheral blood was collected at initial diagnosis, before any treatment. Prospective prediction of ophthalmopathy was tested in an independent validation cohort consisting of roughly 19 hyperthyroidism patients and around 16 patients who later progressed to ophthalmopathy. TCR Vbeta CDR3 sequencing of roughly 140 peripheral blood samples (under 45 ophthalmopathy, 75 to 85 hyperthyroidism and some 17 progressor patients) is reported in the paper. The 85 to 100 discovery patients were divided at random into training and test sets in a 7:3 ratio. After sampling, hyperthyroidism patients received methimazole starting at 30 mg daily, and ophthalmopathy patients received high-dose intravenous methylprednisolone. A discovery cohort of roughly 100 patients, approximately 45 with Graves' ophthalmopathy and about 58 with stable Graves' hyperthyroidism, was used to find distinguishing TCR V-J signatures. In about 6 Graves' hyperthyroidism patients, the study also compared T-cell repertoires from thyroid tissue with T-cell repertoires from blood. General findings and caveats noted by the study authors: Most expanded thyroid clonotypes (frequency above 0.001) were also found in blood, which suggests that blood repertoires may mirror thyroid immune responses. In validation, the model predicted progression to ophthalmopathy with roughly 70% sensitivity and less than 75% specificity, a median of 6.5 months before onset. Sample size was not statistically predetermined, and blinding of investigators to group allocation was not performed. A model built on a 13 V-J signature distinguished ophthalmopathy from stable hyperthyroidism, reaching 85% to 90% sensitivity and 81.08% specificity in cross-validation and 80%/75% in testing.

This clonotype was seen at least ten times. Its recognized antigen is unknown. Base-call qualities are not available, and no considerably larger clone is one nucleotide away. A patient counted as having stable Graves' hyperthyroidism if no progression to ophthalmopathy occurred over 18 months of follow-up. Hyperthyroidism patients were newly diagnosed, had a disease duration of under 2 months, and were aged 18 to 65 years. The study excluded patients with uncontrolled infections, other autoimmune diseases, pregnancy or lactation. Clinical symptoms, serum thyroxine and TRAb, thyroid ultrasound, and orbital computed tomography formed the basis for the diagnoses. Ficoll-Paque density gradient centrifugation was used to isolate PBMCs from approximately 10 ml of fresh peripheral blood. Trizol reagent was used to extract total RNA, and RNA quality was then checked on an Agilent 2100 Bioanalyzer. TCR beta CDR3 regions were amplified from RNA transcripts. A first-round RT-PCR of the TCR CDR3 used the HTBI primer set with the Qiagen OneStep RT-PCR kit. The libraries were constructed in a second round of multiplex PCR and then size-selected and purified. Libraries were sequenced paired-end with 100 bp reads on an Illumina HiSeq2000. For the original study's pipeline: SOAPnuke was used to process the raw data, with reads discarded if the reads contained adapters or uncalled bases, had a mean Phred below 15, or lacked an exact constant-primer or identifier match. COPE v1.2.5 was used to merge the high-quality paired reads, and each unique nucleotide sequence was defined as a clonotype. MiTCR v1.1 was used to align clonotypes to the IMGT TRBV, TRBD and TRBJ reference segments. Only V-J combinations with frequency above 0.0001, covering approximately 99% of repertoires, were analysed. A TCS score was defined as the ratio between F50 (clonal expansion) and ExV (chaos), using BLOSUM62-based TCRdist between CDR3 peptides within each V-J. Welch's t-statistics and random forest reduced roughly 530 V-J features to some 14, which were used in a naive Bayes classifier (R e1071). Through fastp at Q25 and MiXCR, TCRdb rebuilt clones from the public reads, retaining in-frame beta chains. One record per CDR3 amino acid sequence lists the most common genes and DNA. TCRdb, not the original authors, processed these V and J calls. The sample data list a few hundred thousand distinct CDR3 sequences, and approximately 19% of these were observed just once. Of the sample, 3% to 4.5% falls within the top ten clones.

V is pared back by 5 bases and J by 1 base, with 11 bases lying between the germline termini. The germline V gene specifies SNHLY as CDR1 and FYNNEI as CDR2. The CDR3 has 14 amino acids, counting the end cysteine and phenylalanine. The only DNA kept is the CDR3, 42 bases in frame from the first base. The sequence derives from a woman aged 18 to 35 with Graves' hyperthyroidism. Input material: blood. The V and J genes are TRBV2 and TRBJ1-1; TRBD1 might be the D gene, on 5 matching bases. The CDR3 protein sequence reads: CASSQTDPNTEAFF. The nucleotide sequence reads TGTGCCAGCAGTCAGACAGACCCGAACACTGAAGCTTTCTTT.